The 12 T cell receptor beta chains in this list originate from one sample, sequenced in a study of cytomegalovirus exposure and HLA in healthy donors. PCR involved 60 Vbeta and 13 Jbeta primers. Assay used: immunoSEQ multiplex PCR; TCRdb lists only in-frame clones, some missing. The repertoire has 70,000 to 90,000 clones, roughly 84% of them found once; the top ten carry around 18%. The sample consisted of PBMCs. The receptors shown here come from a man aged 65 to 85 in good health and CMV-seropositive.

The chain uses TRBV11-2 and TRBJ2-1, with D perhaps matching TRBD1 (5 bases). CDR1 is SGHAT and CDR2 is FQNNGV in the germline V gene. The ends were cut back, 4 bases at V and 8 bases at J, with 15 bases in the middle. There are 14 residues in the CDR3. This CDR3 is CASSSGASPDEQFF. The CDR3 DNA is TGTGCCAGCAGCTCTGGGGCTAGTCCGGATGAGCAGTTCTTC.

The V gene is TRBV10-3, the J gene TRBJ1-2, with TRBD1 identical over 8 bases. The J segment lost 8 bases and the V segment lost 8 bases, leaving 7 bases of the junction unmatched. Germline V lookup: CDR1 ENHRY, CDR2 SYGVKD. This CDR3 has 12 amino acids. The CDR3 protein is CAIPATGGGYTF. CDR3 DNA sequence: TGTGCCATCCCGGCAACAGGGGGAGGCTACACCTTC.

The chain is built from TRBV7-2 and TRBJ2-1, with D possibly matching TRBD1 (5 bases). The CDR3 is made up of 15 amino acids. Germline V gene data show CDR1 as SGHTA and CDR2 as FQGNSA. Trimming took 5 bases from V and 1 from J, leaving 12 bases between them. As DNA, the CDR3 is TGTGCCAGCAGCCTAACAGGTCGATCCTACAATGAGCAGTTCTTC. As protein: CASSLTGRSYNEQFF.

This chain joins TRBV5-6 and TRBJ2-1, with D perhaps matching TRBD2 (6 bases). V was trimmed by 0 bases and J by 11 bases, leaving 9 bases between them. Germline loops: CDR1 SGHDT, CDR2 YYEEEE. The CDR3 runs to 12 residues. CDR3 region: CASSLGLEQQFF. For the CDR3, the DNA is TGTGCCAGCAGCTTGGGACTAGAACAGCAGTTCTTC.

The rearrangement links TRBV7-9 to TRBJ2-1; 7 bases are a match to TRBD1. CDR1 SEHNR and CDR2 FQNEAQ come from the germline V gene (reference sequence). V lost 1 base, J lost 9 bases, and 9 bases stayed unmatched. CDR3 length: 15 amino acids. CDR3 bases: TGTGCCAGCAGCTTAGTGTCAGGGGGTATTAGTGAGCAGTTCTTC. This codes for CASSLVSGGISEQFF.

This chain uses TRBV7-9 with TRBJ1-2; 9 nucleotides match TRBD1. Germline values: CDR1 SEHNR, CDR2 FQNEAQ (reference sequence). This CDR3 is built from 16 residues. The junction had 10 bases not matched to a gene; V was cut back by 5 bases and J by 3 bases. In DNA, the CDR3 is TGTGCCAGCAGCCTCGACGTCGACAGGGGGTACTATGGCTACACCTTC. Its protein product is CASSLDVDRGYYGYTF.

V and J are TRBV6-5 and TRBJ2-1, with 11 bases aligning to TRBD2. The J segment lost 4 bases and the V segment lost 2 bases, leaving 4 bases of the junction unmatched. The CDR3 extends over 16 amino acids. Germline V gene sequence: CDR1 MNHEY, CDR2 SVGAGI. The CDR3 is CASSYLGLADYNEQFF. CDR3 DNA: TGTGCCAGCAGTTACCTGGGACTAGCGGATTACAATGAGCAGTTCTTC.

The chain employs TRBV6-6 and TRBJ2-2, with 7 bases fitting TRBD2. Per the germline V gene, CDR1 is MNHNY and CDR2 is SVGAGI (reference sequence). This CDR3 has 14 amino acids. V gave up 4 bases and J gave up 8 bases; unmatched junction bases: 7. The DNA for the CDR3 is TGTGCCAGCAGTTGGGGGAGGGGTGCAGGGGAGCTGTTTTTT. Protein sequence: CASSWGRGAGELFF.

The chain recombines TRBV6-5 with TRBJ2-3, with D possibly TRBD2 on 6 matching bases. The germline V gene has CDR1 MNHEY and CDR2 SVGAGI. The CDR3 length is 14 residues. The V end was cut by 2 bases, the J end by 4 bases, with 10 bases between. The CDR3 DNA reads TGTGCCAGCAGTTACGGAGGGGTTTCAGATACGCAGTATTTT. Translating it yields CASSYGGVSDTQYF.

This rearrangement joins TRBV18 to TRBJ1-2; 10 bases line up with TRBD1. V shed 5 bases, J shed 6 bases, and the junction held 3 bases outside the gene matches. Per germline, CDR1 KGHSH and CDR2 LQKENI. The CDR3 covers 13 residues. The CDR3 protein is CASSGGQGHGYTF. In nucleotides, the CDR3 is TGTGCCAGCTCAGGGGGACAGGGGCATGGCTACACCTTC.

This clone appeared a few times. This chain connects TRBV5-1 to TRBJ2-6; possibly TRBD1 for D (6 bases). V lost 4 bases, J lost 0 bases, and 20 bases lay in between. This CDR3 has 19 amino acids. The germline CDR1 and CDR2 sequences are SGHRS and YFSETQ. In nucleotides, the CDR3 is TGCGCCAGCAGCCTGCCTGAGACAGGCGCTTACTCTGGGGCCAACGTCCTGACTTTC. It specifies CASSLPETGAYSGANVLTF.

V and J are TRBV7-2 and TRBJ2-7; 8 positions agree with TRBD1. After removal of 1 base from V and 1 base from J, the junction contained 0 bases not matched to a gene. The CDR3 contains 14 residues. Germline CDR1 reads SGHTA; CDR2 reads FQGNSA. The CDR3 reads CASSLGTGSYEQYF. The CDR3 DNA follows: TGTGCCAGCAGCTTAGGGACAGGGTCCTACGAGCAGTACTTC.